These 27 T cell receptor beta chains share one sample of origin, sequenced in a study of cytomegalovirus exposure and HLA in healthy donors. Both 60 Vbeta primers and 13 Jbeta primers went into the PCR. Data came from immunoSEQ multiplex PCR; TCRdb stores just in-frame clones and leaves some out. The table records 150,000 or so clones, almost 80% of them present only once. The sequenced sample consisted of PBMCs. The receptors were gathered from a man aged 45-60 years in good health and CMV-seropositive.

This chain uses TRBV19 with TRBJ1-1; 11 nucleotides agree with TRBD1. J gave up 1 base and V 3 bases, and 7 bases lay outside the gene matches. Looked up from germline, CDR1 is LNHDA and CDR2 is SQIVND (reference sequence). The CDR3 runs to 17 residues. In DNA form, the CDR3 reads TGTGCCAGTAGTATGAGGGACAGGGGGGGAGCGAACACTGAAGCTTTCTTT. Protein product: CASSMRDRGGANTEAFF.

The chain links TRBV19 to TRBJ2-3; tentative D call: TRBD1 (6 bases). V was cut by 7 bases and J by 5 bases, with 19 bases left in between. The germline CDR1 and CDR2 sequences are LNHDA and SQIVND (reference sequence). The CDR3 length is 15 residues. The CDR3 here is CASTLGKGRGDTQYF. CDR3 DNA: TGTGCCAGTACCCTGGGAAAGGGCAGGGGAGATACGCAGTATTTT.

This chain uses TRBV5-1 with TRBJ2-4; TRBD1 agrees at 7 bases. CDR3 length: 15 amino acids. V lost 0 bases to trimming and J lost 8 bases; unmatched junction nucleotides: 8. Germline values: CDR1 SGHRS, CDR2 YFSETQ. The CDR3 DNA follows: TGCGCCAGCAGCTTGGCCCCGGGACAGTTAGACATTCAGTACTTC. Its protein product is CASSLAPGQLDIQYF.

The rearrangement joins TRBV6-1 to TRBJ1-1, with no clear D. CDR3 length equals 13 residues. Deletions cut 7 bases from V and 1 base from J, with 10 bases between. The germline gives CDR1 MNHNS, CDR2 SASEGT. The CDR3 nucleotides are TGTGCCAGCACCTCACCGGGGAACACTGAAGCTTTCTTT. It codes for CASTSPGNTEAFF.

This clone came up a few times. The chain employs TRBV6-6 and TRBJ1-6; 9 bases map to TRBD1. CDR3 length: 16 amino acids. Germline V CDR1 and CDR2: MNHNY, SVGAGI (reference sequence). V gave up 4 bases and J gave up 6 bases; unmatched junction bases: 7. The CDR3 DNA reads TGTGCCAGCAGTTGGACCGGGACAGGGAGTAATTCACCCCTCCACTTT. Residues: CASSWTGTGSNSPLHF.

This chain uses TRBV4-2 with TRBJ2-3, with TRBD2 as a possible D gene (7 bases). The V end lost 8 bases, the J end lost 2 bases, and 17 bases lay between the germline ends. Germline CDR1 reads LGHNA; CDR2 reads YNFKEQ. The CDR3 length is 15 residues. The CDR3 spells CASSKGGADTDTQYF. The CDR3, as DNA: TGTGCCAGCTCGAAGGGGGGGGCCGACACAGATACGCAGTATTTT.

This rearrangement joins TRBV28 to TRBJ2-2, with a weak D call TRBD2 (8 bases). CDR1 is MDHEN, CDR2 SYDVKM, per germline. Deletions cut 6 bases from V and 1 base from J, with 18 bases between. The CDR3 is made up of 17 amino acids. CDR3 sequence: CASRVAGQTMNTGELFF. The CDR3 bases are TGTGCCAGCAGGGTAGCGGGACAGACTATGAACACCGGGGAGCTGTTTTTT.

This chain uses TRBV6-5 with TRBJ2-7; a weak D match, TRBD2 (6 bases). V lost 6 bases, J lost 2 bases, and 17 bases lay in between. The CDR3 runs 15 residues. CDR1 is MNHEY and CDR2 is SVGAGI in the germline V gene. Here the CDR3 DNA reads TGTGCCAGCAGAAGGAGGGGCCAGCACCCCTACGAGCAGTACTTC. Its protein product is CASRRRGQHPYEQYF.

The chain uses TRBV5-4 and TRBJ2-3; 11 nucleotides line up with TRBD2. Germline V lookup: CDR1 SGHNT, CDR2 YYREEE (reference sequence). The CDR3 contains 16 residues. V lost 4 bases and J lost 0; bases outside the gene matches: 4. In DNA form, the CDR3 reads TGTGCCAGCAGCGTGGGACTAGCGGTGAGCACAGATACGCAGTATTTT. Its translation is CASSVGLAVSTDTQYF.

Here the CDR3 DNA reads TGTGCCAGCAGCCAAGGGACTAAGGAGCAGTACTTC. This codes for CASSQGTKEQYF. The chain has TRBV11-2 and TRBJ2-7; 7 positions match TRBD2. The CDR3 contains 12 residues. Unmatched junction bases numbered 5, after V lost 5 bases and J lost 7 bases. CDR1 is SGHAT, CDR2 FQNNGV, per germline.

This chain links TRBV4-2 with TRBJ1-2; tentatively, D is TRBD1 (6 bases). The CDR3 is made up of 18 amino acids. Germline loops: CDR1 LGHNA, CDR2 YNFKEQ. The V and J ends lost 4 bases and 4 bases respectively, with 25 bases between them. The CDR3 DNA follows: TGTGCCAGCAGCCCCCAAATAAAACAGGGAGGCGGGGGCTATGGCTACACCTTC. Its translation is CASSPQIKQGGGGYGYTF.

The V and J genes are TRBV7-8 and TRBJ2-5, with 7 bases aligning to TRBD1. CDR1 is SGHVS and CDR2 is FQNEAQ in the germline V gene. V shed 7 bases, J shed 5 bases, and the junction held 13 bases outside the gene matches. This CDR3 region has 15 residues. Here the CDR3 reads CASNGVTGNFETQYF. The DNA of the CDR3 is TGTGCCAGCAATGGGGTGACAGGGAATTTTGAGACCCAGTACTTC. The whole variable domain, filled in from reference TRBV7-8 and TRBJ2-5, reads GAGVSQSPRYKVAKRGQDVALRCDPISGHVSLFWYQQALGQGPEFLTYFQNEAQLDKSGLPSDRFFAERPEGSVSTLKIQRTQQEDSAVYLCASNGVTGNFETQYFGPGTRLLVL.

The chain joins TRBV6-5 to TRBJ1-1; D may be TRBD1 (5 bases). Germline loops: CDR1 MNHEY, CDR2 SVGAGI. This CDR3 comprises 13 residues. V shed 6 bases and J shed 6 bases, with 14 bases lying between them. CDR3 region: CASRLGGDPEAFF. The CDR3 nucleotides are TGTGCCAGCAGGCTGGGGGGGGACCCTGAAGCTTTCTTT.

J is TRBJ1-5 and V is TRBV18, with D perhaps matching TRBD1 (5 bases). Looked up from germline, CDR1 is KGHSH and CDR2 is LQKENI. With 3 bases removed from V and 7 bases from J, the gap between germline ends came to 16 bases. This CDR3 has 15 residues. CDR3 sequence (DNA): TGTGCCAGCTCACCCACACCGGGGGTAAAACAGCCCCAGCATTTT. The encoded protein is CASSPTPGVKQPQHF.

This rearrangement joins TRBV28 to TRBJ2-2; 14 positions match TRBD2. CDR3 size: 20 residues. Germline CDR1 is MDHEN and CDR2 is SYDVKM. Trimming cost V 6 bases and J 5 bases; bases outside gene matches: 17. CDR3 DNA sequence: TGTGCCAGCAGCCCCACTTCGACTAGCGGGGGGGTTCGGGGGACCGGGGAGCTGTTTTTT. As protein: CASSPTSTSGGVRGTGELFF.

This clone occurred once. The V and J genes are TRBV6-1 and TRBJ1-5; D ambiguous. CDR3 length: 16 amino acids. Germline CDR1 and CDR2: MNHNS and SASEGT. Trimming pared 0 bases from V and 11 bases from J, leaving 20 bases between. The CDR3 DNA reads TGTGCCAGCAGTGAAGCACCTGGACTCAGCAAGGCAGCCCAGCATTTT. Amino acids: CASSEAPGLSKAAQHF.

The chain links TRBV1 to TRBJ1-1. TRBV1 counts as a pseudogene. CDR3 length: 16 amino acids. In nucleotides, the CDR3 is TGCACCAGCAGCCAAAAGTTGACGGGGAGGAACACTGAAGCTTTCTTT. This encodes CTSSQKLTGRNTEAFF.

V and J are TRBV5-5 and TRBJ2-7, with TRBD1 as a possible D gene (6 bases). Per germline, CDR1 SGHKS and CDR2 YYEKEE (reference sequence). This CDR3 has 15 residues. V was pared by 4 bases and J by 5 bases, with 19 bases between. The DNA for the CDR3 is TGTGCCAGCAGCACCACTCCACAGGGCTACAACGAGCAGTACTTC. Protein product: CASSTTPQGYNEQYF.

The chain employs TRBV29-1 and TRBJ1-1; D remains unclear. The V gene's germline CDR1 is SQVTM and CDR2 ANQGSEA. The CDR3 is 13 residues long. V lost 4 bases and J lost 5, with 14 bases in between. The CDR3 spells CSVVRGARTEAFF. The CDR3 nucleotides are TGCAGCGTTGTCCGAGGTGCGAGGACTGAAGCTTTCTTT.

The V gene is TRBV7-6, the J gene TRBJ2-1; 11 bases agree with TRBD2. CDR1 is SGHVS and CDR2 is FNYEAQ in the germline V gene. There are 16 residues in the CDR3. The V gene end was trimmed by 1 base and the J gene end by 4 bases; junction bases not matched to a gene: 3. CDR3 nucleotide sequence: TGTGCCAGCAGCTTAGATAGCGGGGGGGGGTACAATGAGCAGTTCTTC. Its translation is CASSLDSGGGYNEQFF.

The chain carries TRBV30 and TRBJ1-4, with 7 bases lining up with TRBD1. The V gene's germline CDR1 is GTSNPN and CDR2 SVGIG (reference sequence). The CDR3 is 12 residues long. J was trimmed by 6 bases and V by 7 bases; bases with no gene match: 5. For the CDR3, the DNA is TGTGCCTTTGGACAGGAGGATGAAAAACTGTTTTTT. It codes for CAFGQEDEKLFF.

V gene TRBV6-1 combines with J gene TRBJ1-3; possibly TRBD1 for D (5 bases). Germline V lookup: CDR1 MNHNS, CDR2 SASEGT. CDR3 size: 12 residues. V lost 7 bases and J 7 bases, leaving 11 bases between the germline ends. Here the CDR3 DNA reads TGTGCCAGCAAGGAGGGGACCAACACCATATATTTT. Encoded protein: CASKEGTNTIYF.

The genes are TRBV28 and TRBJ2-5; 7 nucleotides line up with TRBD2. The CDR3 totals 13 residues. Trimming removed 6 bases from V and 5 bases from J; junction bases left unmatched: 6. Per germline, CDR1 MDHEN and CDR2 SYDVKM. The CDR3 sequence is CASRLWGGETQYF. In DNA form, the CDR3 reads TGTGCCAGCAGACTCTGGGGGGGGGAGACCCAGTACTTC.

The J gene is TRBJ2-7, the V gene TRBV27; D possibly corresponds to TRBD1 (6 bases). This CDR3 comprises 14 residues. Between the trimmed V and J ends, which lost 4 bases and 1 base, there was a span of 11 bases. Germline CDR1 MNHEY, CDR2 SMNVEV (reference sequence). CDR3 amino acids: CASSSRQDSYEQYF. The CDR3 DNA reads TGTGCCAGCAGTTCCCGACAGGATTCCTACGAGCAGTACTTC.

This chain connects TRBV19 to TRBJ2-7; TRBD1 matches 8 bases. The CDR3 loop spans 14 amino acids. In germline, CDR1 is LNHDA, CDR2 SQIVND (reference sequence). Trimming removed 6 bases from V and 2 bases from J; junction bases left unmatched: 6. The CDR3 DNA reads TGTGCCAGTAGCCCGGGACAGGAAACCTACGAGCAGTACTTC. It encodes CASSPGQETYEQYF.

The CDR3 reads CASSQGGRGKNTGELFF. In DNA, the CDR3 is TGCGCCAGCAGCCAAGGGGGAAGGGGGAAGAACACCGGGGAGCTGTTTTTT. This chain links TRBV4-1 with TRBJ2-2; tentative D call: TRBD1 (6 bases). Deletions cut 1 base from V and 1 base from J, with 13 bases between. CDR3 length: 17 residues. Germline values: CDR1 MGHRA, CDR2 YSYEKL.

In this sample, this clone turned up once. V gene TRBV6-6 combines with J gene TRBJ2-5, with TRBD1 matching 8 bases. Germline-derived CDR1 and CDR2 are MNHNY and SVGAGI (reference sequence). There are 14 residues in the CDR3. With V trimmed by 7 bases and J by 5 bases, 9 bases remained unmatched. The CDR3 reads CASNRQGLGETQYF. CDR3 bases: TGTGCCAGCAATCGACAGGGGTTGGGCGAGACCCAGTACTTC.